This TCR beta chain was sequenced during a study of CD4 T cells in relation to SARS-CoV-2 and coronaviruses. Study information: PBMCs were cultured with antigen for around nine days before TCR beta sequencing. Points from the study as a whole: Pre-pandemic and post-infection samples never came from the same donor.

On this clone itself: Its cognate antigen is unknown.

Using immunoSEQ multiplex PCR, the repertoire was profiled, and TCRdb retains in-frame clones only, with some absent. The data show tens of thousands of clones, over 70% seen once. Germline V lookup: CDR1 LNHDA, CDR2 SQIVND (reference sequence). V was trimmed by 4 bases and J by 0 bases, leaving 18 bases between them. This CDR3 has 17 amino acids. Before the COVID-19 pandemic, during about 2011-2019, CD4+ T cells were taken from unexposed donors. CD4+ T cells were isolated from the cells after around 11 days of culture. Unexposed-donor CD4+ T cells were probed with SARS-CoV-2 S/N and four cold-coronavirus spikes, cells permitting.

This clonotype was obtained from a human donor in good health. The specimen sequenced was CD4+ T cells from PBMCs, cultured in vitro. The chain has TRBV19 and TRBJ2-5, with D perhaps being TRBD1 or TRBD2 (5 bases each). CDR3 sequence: CASSTLRGPTYQETQYF. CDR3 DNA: TGTGCCAGTAGTACGCTCCGGGGACCTACGTACCAAGAGACCCAGTACTTC.